The 16 T cell receptor beta chains given below trace back to one sample, sequenced in a study of cytomegalovirus exposure and HLA in healthy donors. PCR involved 60 Vbeta and 13 Jbeta primers. Here immunoSEQ multiplex PCR was the method, and the copy in TCRdb shows in-frame clones only, minus some. The sample has just over 150,000 clones; roughly 78% are singletons. Input material: PBMCs. These receptors were taken from a man between 40 and 49 years old in good health and CMV-seropositive.

This chain uses TRBV9 with TRBJ2-1; 8 bases agree with TRBD1. J was trimmed by 7 bases and V by 4 bases; bases with no gene match: 7. There are 14 residues in the CDR3. Germline-derived CDR1 and CDR2 are SGDLS and YYNGEE. The CDR3 sequence: CASSSRQGANEQFF. CDR3 bases: TGTGCCAGCAGCTCCCGCCAGGGGGCGAATGAGCAGTTCTTC.

V gene TRBV18 combines with J gene TRBJ1-2, with 7 nucleotides matching TRBD1. This CDR3 has 14 residues. After removal of 0 bases from V and 7 bases from J, the junction contained 5 bases not matched to a gene. Germline loops: CDR1 KGHSH, CDR2 LQKENI. The CDR3 DNA reads as TGTGCCAGCTCACCACCAGACAGGGAAGGTGGCTACACCTTC. As protein: CASSPPDREGGYTF.

This sequence joins TRBV5-4 and TRBJ2-5; 9 bases line up with TRBD2. Looked up from germline, CDR1 is SGHNT and CDR2 is YYREEE (reference sequence). This CDR3 has 14 amino acids. The V segment lost 2 bases and the J segment 9 bases; nucleotides outside the gene matches: 8. The CDR3 here is CASSFSGGSEAQYF. CDR3 nucleotides: TGTGCCAGCAGCTTTAGCGGGGGATCGGAGGCCCAGTACTTC.

This chain connects TRBV7-8 to TRBJ2-7; D remains ambiguous. Trimming cost V 2 bases and J 3 bases, with 20 bases left between them. The CDR3 has 17 residues. Per germline, CDR1 SGHVS and CDR2 FQNEAQ. CDR3 nucleotides: TGTGCCAGCAGCTTATCGCAGTTACCATTCAATTTCTACGAGCAGTACTTC. It yields the protein CASSLSQLPFNFYEQYF.

The genes are TRBV5-6 and TRBJ1-4, with D possibly TRBD1 on 6 matching bases. Between the trimmed V and J ends, which lost 6 bases and 6 bases, there was a span of 18 bases. This CDR3 comprises 15 residues. CDR1 SGHDT and CDR2 YYEEEE come from the germline V gene. The CDR3 DNA sequence: TGTGCCAGCACCAGCACCAGGGGTAGGGATGAAAAACTGTTTTTT. It codes for CASTSTRGRDEKLFF. The full variable domain, completed using reference TRBV5-6 and TRBJ1-4, is DAGVTQSPTHLIKTRGQQVTLRCSPKSGHDTVSWYQQALGQGPQFIFQYYEEEERQRGNFPDRFSGHQFPNYSSELNVNALLLGDSALYLCASTSTRGRDEKLFFGSGTQLSVL.

The V call is TRBV7-3, the J call TRBJ2-1, with 9 bases identical to TRBD2. CDR3 length: 12 amino acids. The V gene end was trimmed by 4 bases and the J gene end by 15 bases; junction bases not matched to a gene: 7. Germline V gene data show CDR1 as SGHTA and CDR2 as FQGTGA. The CDR3 is CASSSSAGGMFF. The CDR3 DNA sequence: TGTGCCAGCAGCTCCTCAGCGGGGGGTATGTTCTTC.

This chain uses TRBV27 with TRBJ2-7; D is unresolved. Germline values: CDR1 MNHEY, CDR2 SMNVEV (reference sequence). Trimming pared 6 bases from V and 4 bases from J, leaving 13 bases between. This CDR3 has 13 amino acids. DNA of the CDR3: TGTGCCAGCAGGGGTCAGGCAGATTACGAGCAGTACTTC. Its translation is CASRGQADYEQYF.

The chain carries TRBV2 and TRBJ1-2, with TRBD1 matching over 9 bases. The V segment lost 10 bases and the J segment 4 bases; nucleotides outside the gene matches: 4. The CDR3 runs to 12 residues. Germline values: CDR1 SNHLY, CDR2 FYNNEI. CDR3 sequence (DNA): TGTGCCACCCGACAGGGGGTCTATGGCTACACCTTC. It yields the protein CATRQGVYGYTF.

The V call is TRBV7-9, the J call TRBJ2-7; D is undetermined. The V and J ends lost 1 base and 0 bases respectively, with 13 bases between them. This CDR3 comprises 16 residues. Germline V lookup: CDR1 SEHNR, CDR2 FQNEAQ (reference sequence). DNA for the CDR3: TGTGCCAGCAGCTTAGGCATTCCGAGGAGCTCCTACGAGCAGTACTTC. Translating it yields CASSLGIPRSSYEQYF.

The rearrangement uses TRBV20-1 and TRBJ1-2; perhaps TRBD1 as D (5 bases). The CDR3 contains 10 residues. From germline, CDR1 is DFQATT and CDR2 SNEGSKA (reference sequence). Trimming pared 6 bases from V and 6 bases from J, leaving 8 bases between. CDR3 residues: CSARTHGYTF. CDR3 DNA: TGCAGTGCGCGGACACATGGCTACACCTTC.

The V call is TRBV7-2, the J call TRBJ2-7; TRBD2 is a possible D gene (6 bases). Trimming shortened V by 5 bases and J by 7 bases, and 21 bases separated the two germline ends. The CDR3 sequence is 15 residues long. The germline gives CDR1 SGHTA, CDR2 FQGNSA. This CDR3 is CASSRREPGEFEQYF. CDR3 sequence (DNA): TGTGCCAGCAGCCGCCGGGAGCCGGGGGAGTTTGAGCAGTACTTC.

This CDR3 is CASSQFAGSNQPQHF. CDR3 DNA: TGTGCCAGCAGCCAGTTCGCAGGAAGCAATCAGCCCCAGCATTTT. V and J are TRBV4-2 and TRBJ1-5, with D hard to call. CDR3 size: 15 residues. Trimming left V 3 bases short and J 1 base short, with 10 bases between. Germline V lookup: CDR1 LGHNA, CDR2 YNFKEQ.

V is TRBV5-1 and J is TRBJ1-1, with TRBD1 as a possible D gene (6 bases). Trimming cost V 4 bases and J 0 bases, with 13 bases left between them. This CDR3 has 15 amino acids. Per germline, CDR1 SGHRS and CDR2 YFSETQ. The CDR3 nucleotides read TGCGCCAGCAGCGGCGGGGGGCGCCTGAACACTGAAGCTTTCTTT. Translation: CASSGGGRLNTEAFF.

This rearrangement joins TRBV30 to TRBJ1-2; no clear D gene. V lost 0 bases and J 8 bases, leaving 19 bases between the germline ends. The CDR3 length is 15 residues. Germline-derived CDR1 and CDR2 are GTSNPN and SVGIG (reference sequence). The CDR3, as DNA: TGTGCCTGGAGTGTACAGTACAGACCGTCCGGAGGCTACACCTTC. Amino acid sequence: CAWSVQYRPSGGYTF.

The V and J genes are TRBV18 and TRBJ1-2; 8 bases are shared with TRBD1. The CDR3 runs 13 residues. Germline V gives CDR1 KGHSH, CDR2 LQKENI. Trimming removed 1 base from V and 6 bases from J; junction bases left unmatched: 1. CDR3 sequence: CASSPQQGDGYTF. The DNA for the CDR3 is TGTGCCAGCTCACCACAACAGGGGGATGGCTACACCTTC.

The table lists this clone with a count of one. The V gene is TRBV2, the J gene TRBJ1-6; no definite D call. The V end was cut by 3 bases, the J end by 6 bases, with 12 bases between. The CDR3 length is 15 residues. Per germline, CDR1 SNHLY and CDR2 FYNNEI. The CDR3 region is CASSEPRGLNSPLHF. The CDR3, as DNA: TGTGCCAGCAGTGAGCCGAGAGGGCTTAATTCACCCCTCCACTTT.